This record looks at one T cell receptor beta chain sequence and its context. The sample belongs to a study of T cells in localized non-small cell lung cancer. The CDR3 is 14 residues long. Trimming cost V 7 bases and J 3 bases, with 15 bases left between them. Germline-derived CDR1 and CDR2 are MDHEN and SYDVKM. This table comes from immunoSEQ multiplex PCR, and its TCRdb copy is limited to in-frame clones, with some not included. The sample records approximately 2,000 clones, around a quarter being singletons. The source of this sequence is a woman aged 40-75 years with stage III lung adenocarcinoma. The chain is built from TRBV28 and TRBJ1-1; D not certain. Sequencing was performed on lung tumor tissue, taken before any cancer treatment. As DNA, the CDR3 is TGTGCCAGCACGCCGGGAGTGGGGTACACTGAAGCTTTCTTT. Translated: CASTPGVGYTEAFF. Full variable domain (remainder filled in from reference TRBV28 and TRBJ1-1): DVKVTQSSRYLVKRTGEKVFLECVQDMDHENMFWYRQDPGLGLRLIYFSYDVKMKEKGDIPEGYSVSREKKERFSLILESASTNQTSMYLCASTPGVGYTEAFFGQGTRLTVV.